The present TCR beta chain was sequenced within a study of post-analysis software for immune sequencing data. Study background: Relapsing-remitting, secondary progressive and progressive-relapsing multiple sclerosis were all included among the disease courses. General observations from the study: There was significantly lower normalized Chao1 diversity in multiple sclerosis patients than in controls. The F measure placed samples prepared in the same batch into strongly shared clusters. With TRBV5-6, TRBV5-1 and TRBV20-1 included, about five TRBV segments were more frequent in patients than in controls.

This clonotype turned up a few times. Its cognate antigen is unknown. Germline CDR1 is SGHVS and CDR2 is FQNEAQ. Trimming took 5 bases from V and 3 from J; bases not matched to a gene: 14. The CDR3 length is 17 residues. The authors incorporated unique molecular identifiers into the TCR beta cDNA libraries. TCRdb ran MiXCR on the PCR reads and lists one entry per CDR3 protein. The table has about 560,000 distinct CDR3 sequences, 44% seen once. The source material was blood. The source of this sequence is a girl aged 10 to 17 with multiple sclerosis. The rearrangement links TRBV7-8 to TRBJ2-7, with TRBD1 identical over 9 bases. For the CDR3, the DNA is TGTGCCAGCAGCCACGCCCAATCCGGGACAGGGATCTACGAGCAGTACTTC. It translates to CASSHAQSGTGIYEQYF.